These 27 T cell receptor beta chains were all obtained from the same sample, sequenced in a study of blood T cell repertoires in COVID-19. Sequenced by immunoSEQ multiplex PCR; TCRdb stores in-frame clones only, minus some. The sample contains over 100,000 clones, around nine tenths of which appear only once. Sequencing was carried out using peripheral blood. The receptors originated from a man between 40 and 49 years old with acute or convalescent COVID-19.

Here the CDR3 DNA reads TGTGCCAGCAGCTTAGAGCGGGACTGGACCTACGAGCAGTACTTC. It codes for CASSLERDWTYEQYF. This chain joins TRBV11-2 and TRBJ2-7, with D tentatively TRBD2 (6 bases). V lost 0 bases, J lost 2 bases, and 11 bases lay in between. The CDR3 has 15 amino acids. From germline, CDR1 is SGHAT and CDR2 FQNNGV.

The rearrangement uses TRBV3-1 (or the pseudogene TRBV3-2) and TRBJ2-7, with 12 bases identical to TRBD2. Germline values: CDR1 LGHDT, CDR2 YNNKEL (reference sequence). Trimming at V came to 4 bases and at J to 3 bases, leaving 4 bases not matched to a gene. CDR3 size: 15 residues. The CDR3 DNA reads as TGTGCCAGCAGCCCTCCGACTAGCGGGAGCTACGAGCAGTACTTC. It codes for CASSPPTSGSYEQYF.

This clone was seen a handful of times. The sample has other DNA sequences that encode this CDR3 too. V is TRBV11-3 and J is TRBJ2-1; D possibly corresponds to TRBD2 (5 bases). The V and J ends lost 2 bases and 4 bases respectively, with 12 bases between them. This CDR3 has 15 amino acids. From germline, CDR1 is SGHNT and CDR2 YENEEA. The CDR3 DNA follows: TGTGCCAGCAGCTTATCGAGCGGCGGATACAATGAGCAGTTCTTC. It encodes CASSLSSGGYNEQFF.

The rearrangement links TRBV5-6 to TRBJ1-1; TRBD1 matches at 8 bases. This CDR3 has 15 residues. The junction had 4 bases not matched to a gene; V was cut back by 0 bases and J by 3 bases. Germline V gene sequence: CDR1 SGHDT, CDR2 YYEEEE. As DNA, the CDR3 is TGTGCCAGCAGCTTGGGGGGACAGGCACACACTGAAGCTTTCTTT. Encoded protein: CASSLGGQAHTEAFF.

This clone was seen just once. J is TRBJ2-2 and V is TRBV6-5; 9 bases line up with TRBD2. The CDR3 contains 14 residues. Per germline, CDR1 MNHEY and CDR2 SVGAGI. The CDR3 is CGGRGSFDTGELFF. CDR3 coding DNA: TGTGGCGGGAGGGGGAGTTTTGACACCGGGGAGCTGTTTTTT.

This chain uses TRBV10-1 with TRBJ1-2; no reliable D call. The CDR3 length is 14 residues. Germline CDR1 and CDR2: WNHNN and SYGVQD (reference sequence). Trimming pared 5 bases from V and 3 bases from J, leaving 13 bases between. The CDR3 DNA reads as TGCGCCAGCAGTTTCGAGGGCCCCTACTATGGCTACACCTTC. It is translated as CASSFEGPYYGYTF.

V gene TRBV5-1 combines with J gene TRBJ2-2; 11 nucleotides align to TRBD1. J lost 4 bases, V lost 2 bases, and 1 base had no gene match. The CDR3 has 15 amino acids. The germline V gene encodes CDR1 SGHRS and CDR2 YFSETQ. In nucleotides, the CDR3 is TGCGCCAGCAGCTTAGGGACAGGGGGCACCGGGGAGCTGTTTTTT. Translating gives CASSLGTGGTGELFF.

The rearrangement links TRBV25-1 to TRBJ2-2; TRBD1 matches 7 bases. CDR1 is MGHDK and CDR2 is SYGVNS in the germline V gene. The CDR3 runs to 14 residues. With 7 bases clipped from V and 4 bases from J, the junction kept 6 bases outside the gene matches. CDR3 bases: TGTGCCAGCACGCGACAGGGAATCACCGGGGAGCTGTTTTTT. Translated, it gives CASTRQGITGELFF.

The table lists this clone with a few counts. The chain combines TRBV19 with TRBJ1-3; D may be TRBD1 (5 bases). V shed 1 base and J shed 4 bases, with 8 bases lying between them. The germline V gene encodes CDR1 LNHDA and CDR2 SQIVND (reference sequence). This CDR3 is 14 amino acids long. CDR3 sequence: CASSIVQGGNTIYF. The CDR3 coding sequence is TGTGCCAGTAGTATAGTTCAGGGAGGAAACACCATATATTTT. The complete variable domain, with remaining parts taken from reference TRBV19 and TRBJ1-3, reads DGGITQSPKYLFRKEGQNVTLSCEQNLNHDAMYWYRQDPGQGLRLIYYSQIVNDFQKGDIAEGYSVSREKKESFPLTVTSAQKNPTAFYLCASSIVQGGNTIYFGEGSWLTVV.

CDR3 nucleotide sequence: TGTGCCAGCAGTTATGAGGAGTACCAAGAGACCCAGTACTTC. Amino acids: CASSYEEYQETQYF. The J gene is TRBJ2-5, the V gene TRBV6-2 or TRBV6-3, with D unresolved. Germline lookup yields CDR1 MNHEY and CDR2 SVGEGT. Trimming cost V 3 bases and J 0 bases, with 8 bases left between them. The CDR3 extends over 14 amino acids.

This clone has just one count. Other DNA sequences in the same sample also yield this CDR3. The chain employs TRBV6-2 or TRBV6-3 and TRBJ1-3; no clear D gene. With 2 bases removed from V and 0 bases from J, the gap between germline ends came to 5 bases. The CDR3 is made up of 14 amino acids. The V gene's germline CDR1 is MNHEY and CDR2 SVGEGT. This CDR3 reads CASSYGSSGNTIYF. The CDR3, as DNA: TGTGCCAGCAGTTACGGGAGCTCTGGAAACACCATATATTTT.

The chain uses TRBV12-3 or TRBV12-4 and TRBJ1-2; no reliable D call. The CDR3 has 11 amino acids. Between the trimmed V and J ends, which lost 10 bases and 4 bases, there was a span of 10 bases. CDR3 sequence reads: CATQRAYGYTF. CDR3 DNA: TGTGCCACCCAGAGGGCCTATGGCTACACCTTC.

The CDR3 loop reads CATRVGSTDTQYF. In nucleotides, the CDR3 is TGTGCCACCCGGGTCGGGAGCACAGATACGCAGTATTTT. The rearrangement links TRBV7-8 to TRBJ2-3; D gene ambiguous. V shed 10 bases and J shed 0 bases, with 11 bases lying between them. Per the germline V gene, CDR1 is SGHVS and CDR2 is FQNEAQ. This CDR3 contains 13 residues. The variable domain in full, with the rest retrieved from reference TRBV7-8 and TRBJ2-3, is GAGVSQSPRYKVAKRGQDVALRCDPISGHVSLFWYQQALGQGPEFLTYFQNEAQLDKSGLPSDRFFAERPEGSVSTLKIQRTQQEDSAVYLCATRVGSTDTQYFGPGTRLTVL.

This sequence joins TRBV6-5 and TRBJ1-1, with D maybe TRBD1 (5 bases). V was cut by 5 bases and J by 1 base, with 11 bases left in between. This CDR3 comprises 14 residues. The germline CDR1 and CDR2 sequences are MNHEY and SVGAGI. This CDR3 is CASSPGGRNTEAFF. The CDR3 bases are TGTGCCAGCAGTCCCGGGGGACGGAACACTGAAGCTTTCTTT.

The chain employs TRBV18 and TRBJ1-5; D perhaps matches TRBD1 (5 bases). The CDR3 spans 13 residues. Trimming pared 3 bases from V and 8 bases from J, leaving 11 bases between. Germline lookup yields CDR1 KGHSH and CDR2 LQKENI. CDR3 DNA: TGTGCCAGCTCACCCAGGGTTGGGGAGCCCCAGCATTTT. Its protein product is CASSPRVGEPQHF. The full variable domain, completed using reference TRBV18 and TRBJ1-5, is NAGVMQNPRHLVRRRGQEARLRCSPMKGHSHVYWYRQLPEEGLKFMVYLQKENIIDESGMPKERFSAEFPKEGPSILRIQQVVRGDSAAYFCASSPRVGEPQHFGDGTRLSIL.

The chain employs TRBV6-2 or TRBV6-3 and TRBJ1-6, with 7 bases that match TRBD1. After removal of 2 bases from V and 5 bases from J, the junction contained 9 bases not matched to a gene. The germline V gene encodes CDR1 MNHEY and CDR2 SVGEGT. The CDR3 covers 17 residues. The CDR3 sequence is CASSYPFGQANNSPLHF. CDR3 nucleotide sequence: TGTGCCAGCAGTTACCCATTCGGACAGGCGAATAATTCACCCCTCCACTTT.

CDR3: CSTGTLSHEQFF. In DNA, the CDR3 is TGCTCGACCGGGACTCTTTCCCATGAGCAGTTCTTC. The chain has TRBV29-1 and TRBJ2-1, with TRBD2 as a possible D gene (6 bases). Germline assignment: CDR1 SQVTM and CDR2 ANQGSEA. There are 12 residues in the CDR3.

The chain uses TRBV7-2 and TRBJ2-1, with 11 bases that match TRBD1. The CDR3 is made up of 15 amino acids. V was clipped by 5 bases and J by 6 bases; unmatched bases: 6. From germline, CDR1 is SGHTA and CDR2 FQGNSA. The CDR3 DNA follows: TGTGCCAGCAGCCCCGGACAGGGGGCGGGCAATGAGCAGTTCTTC. Translating it yields CASSPGQGAGNEQFF.

The chain employs TRBV30 and TRBJ2-5; D ambiguous. This CDR3 is built from 13 residues. In germline, CDR1 is GTSNPN, CDR2 SVGIG (reference sequence). Trimming left V 2 bases short and J 2 bases short, with 9 bases between. This chain's CDR3 is CAWSRNSQETQYF. Here the CDR3 DNA reads TGTGCCTGGAGTCGGAACAGTCAAGAGACCCAGTACTTC.

The J gene is TRBJ2-7, the V gene TRBV5-4; 11 bases line up with TRBD2. CDR3 length: 15 residues. Germline trimming cut 5 bases from V and 6 bases from J; bases unmatched to any gene: 10. Germline V gene data show CDR1 as SGHNT and CDR2 as YYREEE (reference sequence). Written as DNA, the CDR3 is TGTGCCAGCAGTCTGGGGTCTAGCGGGAGGTTCGAGCAGTACTTC. Translating it yields CASSLGSSGRFEQYF.

The gene calls are TRBV5-1 and TRBJ1-2; a weak D match, TRBD1 (5 bases). The V end lost 2 bases, the J end lost 0 bases, and 14 bases lay between the germline ends. CDR3 size: 16 residues. CDR1 is SGHRS, CDR2 YFSETQ, per germline. CDR3 residues: CASSFLGPPANYGYTF. For the CDR3, the DNA is TGCGCCAGCAGCTTTTTGGGGCCTCCAGCTAACTATGGCTACACCTTC.

The CDR3 sequence: CASSLGPRSDQPQHF. The CDR3 bases are TGTGCCAGCAGCCTAGGCCCTAGGAGTGATCAGCCCCAGCATTTT. The V call is TRBV11-2, the J call TRBJ1-5; D not resolved. Deletions cut 5 bases from V and 5 bases from J, with 16 bases between. CDR3 size: 15 residues. Germline V gene lookup returns CDR1 SGHAT and CDR2 FQNNGV.

This chain joins TRBV7-3 and TRBJ2-3; 8 bases line up with TRBD2. The germline V gene encodes CDR1 SGHTA and CDR2 FQGTGA. Germline trimming cut 6 bases from V and 4 bases from J; bases unmatched to any gene: 9. The CDR3 totals 15 residues. The CDR3 bases are TGTGCCAGCAGTTTAGGGTTAGCGGGGTCAGATACGCAGTATTTT. Translating gives CASSLGLAGSDTQYF.

This clone appeared a single time. The chain has TRBV19 and TRBJ1-1; 7 bases agree with TRBD1. V was clipped by 6 bases and J by 0 bases; unmatched bases: 16. This CDR3 comprises 18 residues. Germline CDR1 is LNHDA and CDR2 is SQIVND (reference sequence). CDR3 sequence: CASRRTGPGKIMNTEAFF. In DNA form, the CDR3 reads TGTGCCAGTAGACGGACAGGCCCGGGGAAAATTATGAACACTGAAGCTTTCTTT. Full variable domain (missing parts from reference TRBV19 and TRBJ1-1): DGGITQSPKYLFRKEGQNVTLSCEQNLNHDAMYWYRQDPGQGLRLIYYSQIVNDFQKGDIAEGYSVSREKKESFPLTVTSAQKNPTAFYLCASRRTGPGKIMNTEAFFGQGTRLTVV.

This clone was seen a few times. The CDR3 nucleotides are TGTGCCAGCAGCTTAGTCTCACAACATAGCAATCAGCCCCAGCATTTT. Amino acids: CASSLVSQHSNQPQHF. The genes are TRBV7-3 and TRBJ1-5; D not certain. CDR1 and CDR2 (germline): SGHTA, FQGTGA. V was trimmed by 2 bases and J by 0 bases, leaving 11 bases between them. This CDR3 has 16 residues.

The chain combines TRBV5-8 with TRBJ2-7; D is perhaps TRBD2 (6 bases). Germline V CDR1 and CDR2: SGHTS, YDEGEE. V lost 0 bases and J 1 base, leaving 11 bases between the germline ends. The CDR3 extends over 15 amino acids. In DNA, the CDR3 is TGTGCCAGCAGCTTGGCCTTGGGGGGATCCTACGAGCAGTACTTC. Its translation: CASSLALGGSYEQYF.

This clone came up many times. The J gene is TRBJ2-7, the V gene TRBV27, with 9 nucleotides matching TRBD2. The CDR3 loop spans 19 amino acids. Germline CDR1 MNHEY, CDR2 SMNVEV (reference sequence). The V segment lost 2 bases and the J segment 2 bases; nucleotides outside the gene matches: 16. Here the CDR3 DNA reads TGTGCCAGCAGTTTACGGCTAGCGGGAACGGGACGAGATACCTACGAGCAGTACTTC. As protein: CASSLRLAGTGRDTYEQYF.